These 15 T cell receptor beta chains share one sample of origin, sequenced in a study of blood T cell repertoires in COVID-19. TCRdb's table, derived via immunoSEQ multiplex PCR, lists solely in-frame clones and lacks some. The sample records about 410,000 clones, about nine tenths being singletons. Sequencing was performed on peripheral blood. All receptors derive from a woman aged 30 to 39 with active or convalescent COVID-19.

The rearrangement links TRBV5-1 to TRBJ1-1; the D is unclear. V was shortened by 1 base and J by 5 bases, with 21 bases between the two germline ends. This CDR3 contains 17 residues. Germline V gene data show CDR1 as SGHRS and CDR2 as YFSETQ. In DNA form, the CDR3 reads TGCGCCAGCAGCTTGATAGTTTTTGGACTCCCGGATACTGAAGCTTTCTTT. Translating it yields CASSLIVFGLPDTEAFF.

This clone was detected only once. The J gene is TRBJ2-1, the V gene TRBV18; D uncertain. V was clipped by 4 bases and J by 7 bases, with 8 bases between them. CDR3 length equals 12 residues. Germline V gives CDR1 KGHSH, CDR2 LQKENI. The CDR3 DNA sequence: TGTGCCAGCTCACTCCCCCAGAATGAGCAGTTCTTC. Residues: CASSLPQNEQFF.

The chain links TRBV6-5 to TRBJ1-1; 9 positions agree with TRBD1. Germline V gene sequence: CDR1 MNHEY, CDR2 SVGAGI. This CDR3 region has 14 residues. The ends lost 6 bases at V and 5 bases at J; junction bases unmatched: 7. The CDR3 is CASRDTGGSTEAFF. The DNA for the CDR3 is TGTGCCAGCAGGGATACAGGGGGCTCAACTGAAGCTTTCTTT.

V is TRBV11-2 and J is TRBJ2-3, with 7 nucleotides matching TRBD2. J lost 2 bases, V lost 9 bases, and 14 bases had no gene match. The CDR3 has 16 residues. Per germline, CDR1 SGHAT and CDR2 FQNNGV. DNA for the CDR3: TGTGCCAGTGGATGGGGCAAGGGACTAAACACAGATACGCAGTATTTT. It specifies CASGWGKGLNTDTQYF.

This chain links TRBV3-1 (or the pseudogene TRBV3-2) with TRBJ2-7; possible D gene TRBD2, 6 bases. Trimming left V 1 base short and J 2 bases short, with 15 bases between. CDR1 LGHDT and CDR2 YNNKEL come from the germline V gene (reference sequence). The CDR3 runs 16 residues. In DNA form, the CDR3 reads TGTGCCAGCAGCCAAGGAGGGCCGGGGGTCCCCTACGAGCAGTACTTC. Translation: CASSQGGPGVPYEQYF.

The rearrangement links TRBV6-5 to TRBJ2-5; 14 positions match TRBD2. The CDR3 spans 14 residues. V lost 6 bases to trimming and J lost 6 bases; unmatched junction nucleotides: 3. Germline CDR1 reads MNHEY; CDR2 reads SVGAGI. DNA for the CDR3: TGTGCCAGCAGCGGGACTAGCGGGGGAAAGACCCAGTACTTC. It is translated as CASSGTSGGKTQYF.

As DNA, the CDR3 is TGTGCCAGCAGTTACCGGCTTGGCCAGGGGGACGAGCAGTACTTC. Protein sequence: CASSYRLGQGDEQYF. The chain joins TRBV6-5 to TRBJ2-7, with 7 bases aligning to TRBD1. With 2 bases clipped from V and 5 bases from J, the junction kept 9 bases outside the gene matches. Germline V gene data show CDR1 as MNHEY and CDR2 as SVGAGI. This CDR3 is 15 amino acids long.

This sequence joins TRBV27 and TRBJ2-2, with no clear D. Germline CDR1 reads MNHEY; CDR2 reads SMNVEV (reference sequence). The V end lost 1 base, the J end lost 5 bases, and 8 bases lay between the germline ends. The CDR3 extends over 14 amino acids. For the CDR3, the DNA is TGTGCCAGCAGTTTATTCCTAGTTACCGGGGAGCTGTTTTTT. Translating it yields CASSLFLVTGELFF.

In its sample, this clone was seen once. The gene calls are TRBV18 and TRBJ1-2, with D hard to call. This CDR3 is 15 amino acids long. CDR1 KGHSH and CDR2 LQKENI come from the germline V gene. V was shortened by 3 bases and J by 1 base, with 12 bases between the two germline ends. The CDR3 loop is CASSPTLEGNYGYTF. CDR3 DNA: TGTGCCAGCTCACCCACCCTAGAGGGTAACTATGGCTACACCTTC.

This chain connects TRBV6-5 to TRBJ2-7; maybe TRBD1 (7 bases). This CDR3 region has 13 residues. V shed 2 bases and J shed 5 bases, with 10 bases lying between them. Germline V lookup: CDR1 MNHEY, CDR2 SVGAGI. The CDR3, as DNA: TGTGCCAGCAGTTACCTCAGGGGGGACGAGCAGTACTTC. Protein: CASSYLRGDEQYF.

The chain carries TRBV11-2 and TRBJ2-7, with 9 bases aligning to TRBD1. The CDR3 runs to 16 residues. The J segment lost 1 base and the V segment lost 5 bases, leaving 9 bases of the junction unmatched. The germline gives CDR1 SGHAT, CDR2 FQNNGV. The CDR3, as DNA: TGTGCCAGCAGCCAGACCCAGGACAGGGGTTCCTACGAGCAGTACTTC. Translation gives CASSQTQDRGSYEQYF.

The rearrangement joins TRBV27 to TRBJ1-1; D remains unclear. Per the germline V gene, CDR1 is MNHEY and CDR2 is SMNVEV (reference sequence). The CDR3 totals 14 residues. The V end was cut by 3 bases, the J end by 1 base, with 9 bases between. The CDR3 sequence is CASSFQQKNTEAFF. The CDR3 DNA follows: TGTGCCAGCAGTTTTCAACAGAAGAACACTGAAGCTTTCTTT.

This chain uses TRBV5-1 with TRBJ2-7, with D unclear. V was shortened by 3 bases and J by 1 base, with 8 bases between the two germline ends. From germline, CDR1 is SGHRS and CDR2 YFSETQ. The CDR3 contains 13 residues. The CDR3, as DNA: TGCGCCAGCAGCTCGTCGGGTTCCTACGAGCAGTACTTC. Protein product: CASSSSGSYEQYF.

In the case of this clone: The sample contains more than one DNA sequence encoding this CDR3. This rearrangement joins TRBV30 to TRBJ1-5, with D possibly TRBD1 on 5 matching bases. V was shortened by 1 base and J by 3 bases, with 7 bases between the two germline ends. This CDR3 region has 13 residues. CDR1 GTSNPN and CDR2 SVGIG come from the germline V gene (reference sequence). CDR3 loop: CAWSGQINQPQHF. The CDR3 bases are TGTGCCTGGAGTGGACAGATCAATCAGCCCCAGCATTTT.

The rearrangement uses TRBV3-1 (or the pseudogene TRBV3-2) and TRBJ1-2; D is unresolved. CDR1 LGHDT and CDR2 YNNKEL come from the germline V gene (reference sequence). The CDR3 loop spans 13 amino acids. V shed 4 bases and J shed 5 bases, with 11 bases lying between them. The CDR3 sequence: CASSPEALYGYTF. The CDR3 region has the DNA TGTGCCAGCAGCCCCGAGGCTCTATATGGCTACACCTTC.